The present TCR beta chain was sequenced within a study of blood T cell repertoires in COVID-19. In the study overall: From the United States, Italy and Spain came samples of acute and convalescent COVID-19. T cells, B-cell-depleted T cells, or PBMCs provided the cDNA or gDNA that served as material.

Libraries were prepared by immunoSEQ multiplex PCR; TCRdb keeps only in-frame clonotypes and omits some of them. Here the sample spans about 120,000 clones, about 79% being singletons. The TCR sequence derives from a man between 65 and 85 years old with acute or convalescent COVID-19. Source material: peripheral blood.

The CDR3 here is CASSFSTSQGAKNIQYF. The CDR3 region has the DNA TGCGCCAGCAGCTTTTCCACGTCACAGGGGGCCAAAAACATTCAGTACTTC. This sequence joins TRBV5-1 and TRBJ2-4; 7 bases align to TRBD1. The CDR3 has 17 residues. V shed 2 bases and J 1 base; nucleotides not matched to a gene: 9. Germline assignment: CDR1 SGHRS and CDR2 YFSETQ.